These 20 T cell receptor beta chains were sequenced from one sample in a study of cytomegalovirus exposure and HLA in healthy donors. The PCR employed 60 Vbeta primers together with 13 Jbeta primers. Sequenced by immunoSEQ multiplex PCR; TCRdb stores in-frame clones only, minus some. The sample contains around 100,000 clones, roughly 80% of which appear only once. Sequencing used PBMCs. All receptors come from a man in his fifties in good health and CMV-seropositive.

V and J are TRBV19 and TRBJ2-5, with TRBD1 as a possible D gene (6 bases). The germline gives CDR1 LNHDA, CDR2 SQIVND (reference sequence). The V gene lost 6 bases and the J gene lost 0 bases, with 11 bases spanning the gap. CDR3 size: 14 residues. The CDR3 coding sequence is TGTGCCAGTAGCGACAGGCCGTACCAAGAGACCCAGTACTTC. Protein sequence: CASSDRPYQETQYF.

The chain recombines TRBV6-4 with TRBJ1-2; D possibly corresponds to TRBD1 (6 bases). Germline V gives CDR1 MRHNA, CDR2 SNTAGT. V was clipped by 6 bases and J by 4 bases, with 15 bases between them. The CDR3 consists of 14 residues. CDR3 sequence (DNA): TGTGCCAGCAGGAGACAGGACTTGGGCTATGGCTACACCTTC. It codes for CASRRQDLGYGYTF.

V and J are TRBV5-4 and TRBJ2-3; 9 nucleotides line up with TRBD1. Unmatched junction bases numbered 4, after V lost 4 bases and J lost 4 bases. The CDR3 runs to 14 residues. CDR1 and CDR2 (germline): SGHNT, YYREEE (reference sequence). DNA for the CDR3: TGTGCCAGCAGCAGTACAGGGGGCCCAGATACGCAGTATTTT. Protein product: CASSSTGGPDTQYF. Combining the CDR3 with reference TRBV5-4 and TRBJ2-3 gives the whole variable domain ETGVTQSPTHLIKTRGQQVTLRCSSQSGHNTVSWYQQALGQGPQFIFQYYREEENGRGNFPPRFSGLQFPNYSSELNVNALELDDSALYLCASSSTGGPDTQYFGPGTRLTVL.

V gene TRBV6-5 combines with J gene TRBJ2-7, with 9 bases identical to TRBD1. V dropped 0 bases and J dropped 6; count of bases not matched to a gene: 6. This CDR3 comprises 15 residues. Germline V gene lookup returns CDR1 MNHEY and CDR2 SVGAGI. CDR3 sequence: CASSYSGTGFPEQYF. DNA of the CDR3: TGTGCCAGCAGTTACTCCGGGACAGGGTTCCCCGAGCAGTACTTC.

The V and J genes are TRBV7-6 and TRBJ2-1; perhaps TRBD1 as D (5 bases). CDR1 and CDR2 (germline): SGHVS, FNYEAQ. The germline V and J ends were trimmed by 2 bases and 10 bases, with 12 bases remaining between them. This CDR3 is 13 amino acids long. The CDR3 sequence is CASSLLRGIEQFF. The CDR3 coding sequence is TGTGCCAGCAGCTTATTAAGGGGAATCGAGCAGTTCTTC.

In DNA, the CDR3 is TGTGCCTGGAGTCCTCCTAATAGCGGAGATCAAGAGACCCAGTACTTC. Encoded protein: CAWSPPNSGDQETQYF. This chain links TRBV30 with TRBJ2-5; tentatively, D is TRBD2 (6 bases). CDR1 is GTSNPN, CDR2 SVGIG, per germline (reference sequence). This CDR3 spans 16 amino acids. The V end lost 2 bases, the J end lost 2 bases, and 18 bases lay between the germline ends.

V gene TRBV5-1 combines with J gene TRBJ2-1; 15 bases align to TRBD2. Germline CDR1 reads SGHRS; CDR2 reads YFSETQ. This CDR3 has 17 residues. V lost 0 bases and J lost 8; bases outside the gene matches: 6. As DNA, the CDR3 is TGCGCCAGCAGCTTGGGGGGACTAGCGGGAGGTAGTCATGAGCAGTTCTTC. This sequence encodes CASSLGGLAGGSHEQFF.

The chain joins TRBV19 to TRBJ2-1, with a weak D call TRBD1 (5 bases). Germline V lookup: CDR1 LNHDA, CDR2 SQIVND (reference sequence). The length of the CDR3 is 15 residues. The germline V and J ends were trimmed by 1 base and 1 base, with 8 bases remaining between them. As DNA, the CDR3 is TGTGCCAGTAGTATAGGGGCAGGGTCCTACAATGAGCAGTTCTTC. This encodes CASSIGAGSYNEQFF.

CDR3 sequence (DNA): TGTGCCAGCAGTTTTCTCCGGGACAGCTATGGCTACACCTTC. Its translation: CASSFLRDSYGYTF. This chain joins TRBV28 and TRBJ1-2, with 7 bases fitting TRBD1. CDR1 and CDR2 from the germline V gene are MDHEN and SYDVKM. This CDR3 is 14 amino acids long. The trim removed 3 bases at V and 4 bases at J, leaving 5 bases unmatched.

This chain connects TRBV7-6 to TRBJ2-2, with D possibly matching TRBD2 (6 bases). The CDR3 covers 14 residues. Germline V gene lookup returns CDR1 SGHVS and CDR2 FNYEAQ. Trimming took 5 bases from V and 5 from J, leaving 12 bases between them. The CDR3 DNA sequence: TGTGCCAGCAGCCCAGGAGGGAAAACCGGGGAGCTGTTTTTT. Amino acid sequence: CASSPGGKTGELFF.

CDR3 region: CASSLLSMTYEQYF. The CDR3 DNA follows: TGCGCCAGCAGCTTATTAAGCATGACCTACGAGCAGTACTTC. The J gene is TRBJ2-7, the V gene TRBV5-1; no firm D call. CDR1 and CDR2 from the germline V gene are SGHRS and YFSETQ. This CDR3 has 14 amino acids. V lost 2 bases and J 2 bases, leaving 11 bases between the germline ends.

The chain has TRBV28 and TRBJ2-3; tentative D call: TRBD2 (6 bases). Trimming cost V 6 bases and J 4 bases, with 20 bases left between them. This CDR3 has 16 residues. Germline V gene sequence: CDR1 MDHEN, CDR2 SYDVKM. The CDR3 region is CASSLGRAGLADTQYF. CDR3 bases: TGTGCCAGCAGCTTAGGGCGGGCGGGACTCGCAGATACGCAGTATTTT.

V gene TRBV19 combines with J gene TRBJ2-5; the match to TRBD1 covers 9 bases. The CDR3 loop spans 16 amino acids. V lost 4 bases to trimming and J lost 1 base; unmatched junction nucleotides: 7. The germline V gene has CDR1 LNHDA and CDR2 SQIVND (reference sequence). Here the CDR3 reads CASSRGTGSAQETQYF. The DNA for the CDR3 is TGTGCCAGTAGTAGGGGGACAGGGAGCGCCCAAGAGACCCAGTACTTC.

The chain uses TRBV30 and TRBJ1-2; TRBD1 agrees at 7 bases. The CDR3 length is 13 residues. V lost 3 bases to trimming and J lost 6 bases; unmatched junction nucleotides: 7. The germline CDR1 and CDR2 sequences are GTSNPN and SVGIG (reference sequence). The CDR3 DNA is TGTGCCTGGAGGCTGGCAGGGGGAAATGGCTACACCTTC. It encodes CAWRLAGGNGYTF.

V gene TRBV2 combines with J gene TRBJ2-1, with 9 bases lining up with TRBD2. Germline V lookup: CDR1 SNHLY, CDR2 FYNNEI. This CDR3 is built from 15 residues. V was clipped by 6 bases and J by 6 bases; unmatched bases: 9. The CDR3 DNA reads TGTGCCAGCAGCCAACTGGCGGGAGGGTCCAATGAGCAGTTCTTC. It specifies CASSQLAGGSNEQFF.

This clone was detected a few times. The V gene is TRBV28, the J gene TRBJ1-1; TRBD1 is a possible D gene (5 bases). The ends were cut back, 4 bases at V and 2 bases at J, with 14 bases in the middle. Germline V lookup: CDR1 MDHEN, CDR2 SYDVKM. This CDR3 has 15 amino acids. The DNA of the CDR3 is TGTGCCAGCAGTTCGTCTGGACACAGTAACACTGAAGCTTTCTTT. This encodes CASSSSGHSNTEAFF.

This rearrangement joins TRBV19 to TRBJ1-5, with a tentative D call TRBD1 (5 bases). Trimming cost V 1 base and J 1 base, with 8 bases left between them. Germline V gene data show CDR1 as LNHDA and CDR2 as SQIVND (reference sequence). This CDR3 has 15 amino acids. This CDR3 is CASSIGRGSNQPQHF. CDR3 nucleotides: TGTGCCAGTAGTATAGGGCGGGGGAGCAATCAGCCCCAGCATTTT. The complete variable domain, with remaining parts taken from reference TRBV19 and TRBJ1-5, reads DGGITQSPKYLFRKEGQNVTLSCEQNLNHDAMYWYRQDPGQGLRLIYYSQIVNDFQKGDIAEGYSVSREKKESFPLTVTSAQKNPTAFYLCASSIGRGSNQPQHFGDGTRLSIL.

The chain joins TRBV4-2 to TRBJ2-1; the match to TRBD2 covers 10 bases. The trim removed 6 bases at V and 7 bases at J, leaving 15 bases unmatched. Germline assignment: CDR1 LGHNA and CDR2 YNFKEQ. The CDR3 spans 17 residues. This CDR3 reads CASSLRPPGTSVNEQFF. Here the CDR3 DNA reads TGTGCCAGCAGTCTACGCCCGCCCGGGACTAGCGTAAATGAGCAGTTCTTC.

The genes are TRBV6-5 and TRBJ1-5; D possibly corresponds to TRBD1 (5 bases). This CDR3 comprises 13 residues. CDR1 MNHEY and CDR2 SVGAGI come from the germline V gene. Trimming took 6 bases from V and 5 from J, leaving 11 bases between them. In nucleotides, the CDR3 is TGTGCCAGCAGAGGAGGAGGGGATCAGCCCCAGCATTTT. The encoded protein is CASRGGGDQPQHF.

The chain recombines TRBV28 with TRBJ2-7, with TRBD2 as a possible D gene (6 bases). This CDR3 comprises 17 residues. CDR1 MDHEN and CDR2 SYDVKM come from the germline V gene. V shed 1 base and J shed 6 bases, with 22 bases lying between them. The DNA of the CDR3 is TGTGCCAGCAGTTTATATCCCCGACTAGTCGGTCGTCCCGAGCAGTACTTC. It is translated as CASSLYPRLVGRPEQYF.